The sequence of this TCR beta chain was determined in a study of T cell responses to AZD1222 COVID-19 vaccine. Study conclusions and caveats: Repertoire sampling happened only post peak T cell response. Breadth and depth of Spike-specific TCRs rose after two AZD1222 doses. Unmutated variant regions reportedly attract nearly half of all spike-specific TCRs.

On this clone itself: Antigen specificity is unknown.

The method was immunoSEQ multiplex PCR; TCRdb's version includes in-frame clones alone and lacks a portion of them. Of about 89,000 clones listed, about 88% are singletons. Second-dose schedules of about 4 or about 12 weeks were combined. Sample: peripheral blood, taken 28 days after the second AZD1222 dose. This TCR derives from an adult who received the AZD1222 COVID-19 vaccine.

The CDR3 region has the DNA TGTGCCACCCACACCGGGGAGCTGTTTTTT. It specifies CATHTGELFF. This chain connects TRBV7-9 to TRBJ2-2; D is undetermined. The V gene lost 10 bases and the J gene lost 3 bases, with 3 bases spanning the gap. Germline-derived CDR1 and CDR2 are SEHNR and FQNEAQ (reference sequence). The CDR3 totals 10 residues.